This T cell receptor beta chain was observed in a study of identical twins. The germline CDR1 and CDR2 sequences are DFQATT and SNEGSKA (reference sequence). With 3 bases clipped from V and 0 bases from J, the junction kept 13 bases outside the gene matches. The CDR3 length is 18 residues. Broader study findings: Among beta out-of-frame sequences, excess sharing between twins appeared weaker. Whereas memory repertoires showed no such difference, abundant cord blood beta clonotypes carried fewer insertions.

MiXCR was run by TCRdb on the 5' RACE reads, yielding one entry per CDR3 protein. The sample has under 900,000 distinct CDR3 sequences, approximately 13% seen once. This clonotype was counted between two and nine times. Its matching antigen is unknown. Every one of the donors was a healthy Caucasian. These data were likewise used in another study, on yellow fever vaccine responses in identical twins. That work adds: Reportedly, the response of twins' T cells to the vaccine seemed partly convergent, partly personalized.

Sequencing was done on a sample of PBMCs. The V and J genes are TRBV20-1 and TRBJ2-1; 8 nucleotides match TRBD1. This TCR derives from a young woman in good health. CDR3: CSASPGRDRWGSYNEQFF. Here the CDR3 DNA reads TGCAGTGCTAGCCCGGGCAGGGACAGGTGGGGCTCCTACAATGAGCAGTTCTTC.